One sample yielded the 21 T cell receptor beta chains listed below, sequenced in a study of response to subunit inactivated influenza vaccine. TCRdb ran MiXCR on the RT-PCR reads and lists one entry per CDR3 protein. The data hold a few hundred thousand distinct CDR3 sequences, with over 9% observed a single time. The data also belong to a second study, concerning T cells expressing NK-cell markers. As that study records: Libraries used 5'RACE template switching adding universal primer site and UMIs.

Sequenced here: PBMCs from blood, sampled on the day of vaccination. These receptors all stem from a man over 45 who received an inactivated influenza vaccine.

This clonotype was picked up many times. The chain couples TRBV20-1 to TRBJ1-5, with TRBD1 identical over 8 bases. Germline values: CDR1 DFQATT, CDR2 SNEGSKA (reference sequence). The junction had 8 bases not matched to a gene; V was cut back by 5 bases and J by 5 bases. This CDR3 spans 14 amino acids. This chain's CDR3 is CSAWTGREYQPQHF. Here the CDR3 DNA reads TGCAGTGCTTGGACAGGGAGGGAGTATCAGCCCCAGCATTTT.

This sequence joins TRBV27 and TRBJ1-1; D gene uncertain. Germline V CDR1 and CDR2: MNHEY, SMNVEV (reference sequence). This CDR3 spans 16 amino acids. The V gene lost 5 bases and the J gene lost 4 bases, with 20 bases spanning the gap. The CDR3 sequence: CASSVDYNRIGTEAFF. The CDR3 DNA reads as TGTGCCAGCAGTGTAGATTATAATAGGATTGGCACTGAAGCTTTCTTT.

In this sample, this clonotype turned up a few times. This chain joins TRBV10-1 and TRBJ2-7; 8 nucleotides match TRBD2. Germline CDR1 is WNHNN and CDR2 is SYGVQD (reference sequence). The CDR3 runs 14 residues. V shed 3 bases and J 4 bases; nucleotides not matched to a gene: 5. Here the CDR3 DNA reads TGCGCCAGCAGTGATAGCAGCGGGGGTTACGAGCAGTACTTC. This codes for CASSDSSGGYEQYF.

This clonotype has just a few counts. The chain uses TRBV24-1 and TRBJ2-2; 10 nucleotides align to TRBD1. Trimming cost V 3 bases and J 3 bases; bases outside gene matches: 6. CDR1 and CDR2 (germline): KGHDR, SFDVKD. The CDR3 has 17 residues. As DNA, the CDR3 is TGTGCCACCAGTGATATTGGACAGGGGGACGACACCGGGGAGCTGTTTTTT. Its translation is CATSDIGQGDDTGELFF.

This clonotype was picked up a small number of times. The chain recombines TRBV3-1 with TRBJ2-2; no firm D call. The germline V gene has CDR1 LGHDT and CDR2 YNNKEL (reference sequence). The CDR3 length is 18 residues. V was cut by 0 bases and J by 0 bases, with 14 bases left in between. CDR3 in DNA: TGTGCCAGCAGCCAAGATTCGCGGCGGCCCTCGAACACCGGGGAGCTGTTTTTT. It encodes CASSQDSRRPSNTGELFF.

This clonotype occurred a few times. The chain couples TRBV29-1 to TRBJ1-2; D is unresolved. V shed 0 bases and J shed 4 bases, with 9 bases lying between them. Germline assignment: CDR1 SQVTM and CDR2 ANQGSEA. The CDR3 is 13 amino acids. The CDR3 region is CSVEDGPIYGYTF. The CDR3 DNA is TGCAGCGTTGAAGATGGACCGATCTATGGCTACACCTTC. Based on the CDR3 plus reference TRBV29-1 and TRBJ1-2, the full variable domain is SAVISQKPSRDICQRGTSLTIQCQVDSQVTMMFWYRQQPGQSLTLIATANQGSEATYESGFVIDKFPISRPNLTFSTLTVSNMSPEDSSIYLCSVEDGPIYGYTFGSGTRLTVV.

This clonotype was found a few times. The rearrangement joins TRBV18 to TRBJ1-6; the match to TRBD1 covers 8 bases. CDR1 is KGHSH, CDR2 LQKENI, per germline. V lost 2 bases and J lost 7; bases outside the gene matches: 1. The CDR3 has 14 amino acids. CDR3 sequence: CASSPGDRNSPLHF. As DNA, the CDR3 is TGTGCCAGCTCACCAGGGGACAGGAATTCACCCCTCCACTTT.

The table lists this clonotype with a count of one. This sequence joins TRBV28 and TRBJ1-2; 9 nucleotides match TRBD1. From germline, CDR1 is MDHEN and CDR2 SYDVKM. V was pared by 5 bases and J by 7 bases, with 8 bases of the junction left unmatched. The CDR3 length is 14 residues. CDR3 coding DNA: TGTGCCAGCAGTACGGGACAGGGTTTGGGTGGCTACACCTTC. It yields the protein CASSTGQGLGGYTF.

The sample holds many counts of this clonotype. The rearrangement joins TRBV7-8 to TRBJ1-5, with D tentatively TRBD1 (5 bases). This CDR3 is 16 amino acids long. Germline assignment: CDR1 SGHVS and CDR2 FQNEAQ. The ends were cut back, 0 bases at V and 7 bases at J, with 16 bases in the middle. The CDR3 is CASSLADSPGYQPQHF. DNA for the CDR3: TGTGCCAGCAGCTTAGCGGACTCGCCAGGGTACCAGCCCCAGCATTTT.

This clonotype has at least ten counts. The CDR3 coding sequence is TGTGCCAGCAGTTCCCCGCGGTTTTGGGGGGAGACCCAGTACTTC. Protein product: CASSSPRFWGETQYF. The chain uses TRBV12-3 or TRBV12-4 and TRBJ2-5; either TRBD1 or TRBD2 may supply D (5 bases each). The CDR3 covers 15 residues. V was trimmed by 4 bases and J by 5 bases, leaving 17 bases between them.

In this sample, this clonotype turned up a few times. The V and J genes are TRBV27 and TRBJ1-3, with unresolved D. CDR1 and CDR2 (germline): MNHEY, SMNVEV (reference sequence). The V end was cut by 3 bases, the J end by 2 bases, with 11 bases between. The CDR3 has 15 amino acids. CDR3 nucleotides: TGTGCCAGCAGTTTCCGGGCCAGCCCTGGAAACACCATATATTTT. It codes for CASSFRASPGNTIYF.

This clonotype was seen only a few times. DNA of the CDR3: TGTGCCAGCAGCGTAGGGTATCTGGGATCCTACGAGCAGTACTTC. This translates into CASSVGYLGSYEQYF. V is TRBV9 and J is TRBJ2-7; D not resolved. Germline CDR1 reads SGDLS; CDR2 reads YYNGEE. The CDR3 consists of 15 residues. Trimming stripped 0 bases from V and 1 base from J, with 11 bases between.

This clonotype was observed a few times. The chain links TRBV4-1 to TRBJ2-1; perhaps TRBD2 as D (7 bases). CDR1 is MGHRA and CDR2 is YSYEKL in the germline V gene. The germline V and J ends were trimmed by 4 bases and 12 bases, with 16 bases remaining between them. The CDR3 is made up of 13 amino acids. This CDR3 is CASSRNREGGQFF. The CDR3 region has the DNA TGCGCCAGCAGCCGGAACAGGGAGGGCGGGCAGTTCTTC.

The chain combines TRBV7-6 with TRBJ2-7; 13 bases line up with TRBD2. CDR1 and CDR2 (germline): SGHVS, FNYEAQ. The V and J ends lost 5 bases and 9 bases, in that order; junction bases with no gene match: 7. The length of the CDR3 is 14 residues. The DNA for the CDR3 is TGTGCCAGCAGCAAGGGACTAGCGGGATATGGGCAGTACTTC. Amino acids: CASSKGLAGYGQYF.

This clonotype appeared a few times. The chain couples TRBV12-3 or TRBV12-4 to TRBJ1-3; D not certain. The V gene lost 6 bases and the J gene lost 2 bases, with 14 bases spanning the gap. The CDR3 has 15 residues. CDR3 sequence reads: CASSRRASAGNTIYF. CDR3 nucleotide sequence: TGTGCCAGCAGCCGTCGTGCGTCGGCTGGAAACACCATATATTTT.

This clonotype was picked up a small number of times. This chain uses TRBV10-3 with TRBJ2-7; weak D call: TRBD2 (6 bases). The CDR3 length is 15 residues. Germline V CDR1 and CDR2: ENHRY, SYGVKD. Trimming pared 8 bases from V and 2 bases from J, leaving 19 bases between. The CDR3 bases are TGTGCCATCCAAACGCGGGACGGAGGCACCTACGAGCAGTACTTC. Protein sequence: CAIQTRDGGTYEQYF.

This clonotype was detected only a few times. Here the CDR3 reads CASSLFPEGEQFF. In nucleotides, the CDR3 is TGTGCCAGCAGCTTGTTTCCCGAGGGTGAGCAGTTCTTC. The chain is built from TRBV5-5 and TRBJ2-1, with D possibly matching TRBD2 (5 bases). The CDR3 contains 13 residues. V was cut by 1 base and J by 9 bases, with 11 bases left in between. Germline CDR1 reads SGHKS; CDR2 reads YYEKEE (reference sequence).

This sequence joins TRBV28 and TRBJ2-1; 7 nucleotides match TRBD1. With V trimmed by 3 bases and J by 14 bases, 4 bases remained unmatched. The CDR3 runs 11 residues. The V gene's germline CDR1 is MDHEN and CDR2 SYDVKM. This CDR3 is CASSFKGAEFF. In DNA, the CDR3 is TGTGCCAGCAGTTTTAAGGGGGCCGAGTTCTTC. Drawing the rest from reference TRBV28 and TRBJ2-1, the complete variable domain is DVKVTQSSRYLVKRTGEKVFLECVQDMDHENMFWYRQDPGLGLRLIYFSYDVKMKEKGDIPEGYSVSREKKERFSLILESASTNQTSMYLCASSFKGAEFFGPGTRLTVL.

CDR3 region: CAWGGNTIYF. CDR3 DNA sequence: TGTGCCTGGGGTGGAAACACCATATATTTT. This sequence joins TRBV30 and TRBJ1-3, with D hard to call. CDR3 size: 10 residues. Germline CDR1 reads GTSNPN; CDR2 reads SVGIG (reference sequence). V dropped 5 bases and J dropped 3 bases, with 2 bases sitting between them.

This clonotype was counted a few times. This sequence joins TRBV6-4 and TRBJ2-3; D may correspond to TRBD1 or TRBD2 (6 bases each). The CDR3 spans 15 residues. V dropped 7 bases and J dropped 0 bases, with 14 bases sitting between them. The germline V gene has CDR1 MRHNA and CDR2 SNTAGT. The CDR3 region is CASTLEGGSTDTQYF. In nucleotides, the CDR3 is TGTGCCAGCACCCTAGAGGGGGGTAGCACAGATACGCAGTATTTT.

The rearrangement joins TRBV19 to TRBJ1-1; no firm D call. CDR1 is LNHDA, CDR2 SQIVND, per germline (reference sequence). The germline V and J ends were trimmed by 3 bases and 6 bases, with 17 bases remaining between them. CDR3 length equals 15 residues. The CDR3 loop reads CASSIDALRGAEAFF. Here the CDR3 DNA reads TGTGCCAGTAGTATCGACGCTTTGCGTGGGGCTGAAGCTTTCTTT.